The sequence of this T cell receptor (beta chain) was determined in a study of OX40 agonist ivuxolimab in advanced cancers. Notes on the research overall: Ivuxolimab, which targeted the costimulatory receptor OX40 (CD134), was an agonistic, fully human IgG2 monoclonal antibody. Prior anti-PD-1, anti-PD-L1 or anti-CTLA-4 therapy was permitted, and 40% to 50% of dose-escalation patients had received checkpoint inhibitors. The point of sequencing TCRbeta in the periphery was to test whether ivuxolimab changed TCR sequence diversity and drove clonal T-cell expansion. In the dose-escalation cohort, around 80% of patients were male, and the mean age was roughly 60 years with a range of roughly 23 to 79. Of the 50 or so patients in dose escalation, some 20 had hepatocellular carcinoma, approximately 15 had melanoma, 9 had renal cell carcinoma and 9 had head and neck cancer. The paper covers the monotherapy dose-escalation part of the phase I ivuxolimab trial, which included N ≈ 50 patients. Intravenous ivuxolimab was administered to patients every 2 weeks at six dose levels: 0.01, 0.1, 0.3, 1.5, 3 and 10 mg/kg. Partial responses occurred in three dose-escalation patients: two with cutaneous melanoma and one with hepatocellular carcinoma. The study at large found these results: Clonal expansion of both CD4+ and CD8+ blood T cells was observed from baseline to week 6 at doses 0.1 to 3.0 mg/kg. On average, CD8+ T cells showed more expanded clones than CD4+ T cells after ivuxolimab. In the 0.1-3.0 mg/kg groups, partial responders were among the patients with the lowest normalized peripheral clonal expansion, particularly in CD8+ T cells. Antigen specificity was not determined for the clonally expanded peripheral T cells. Low levels of normalized T-cell clonal expansion were also shown by some nonresponding patients.

Counted from cysteine to phenylalanine, this CDR3 has 16 amino acids. Here the CDR3 DNA is all that survives: 48 bases in frame from base 1. Trimming costs V 5 bases and J 1 base, and their ends lie 17 bases apart. Via the germline V gene (reference sequence), CDR1 is LNHDA and CDR2 SQIVND. To sequence the TCRbeta CDR3 region, genomic DNA was isolated from the sorted cells. The immunoSEQ Assay was used for sequencing of TCRbeta CDR3 regions. TCRdb limited this immuneACCESS table to in-frame rearrangements with V and J called. A share of clones is missing; checked studies link under half to unresolved V genes, and the rest is unexplained. This sample holds 40,000 or so clones; approximately 80% were observed only once. The top ten hold about 5.2% of the sample. For this clone: Its antigen is still unknown. No base quality values were provided; no much bigger clone lies one nucleotide off.

Patients with autoimmune disease history or receiving systemic immunosuppression were excluded from the trial. Peripheral blood for TCR sequencing was drawn from every dose cohort at baseline, at cycle 4 day 1 and at cycle 7 day 1. The samples were taken from a phase I, first-in-human, multicenter, open-label dose-escalation trial of ivuxolimab. The trial enrolled adults with locally advanced or metastatic head and neck squamous cell, hepatocellular, melanoma or renal cell carcinoma. Before TCR sequencing, CD4+ T cells and CD8+ T cells from peripheral blood were sorted into separate populations. Source: CD4+ or CD8+ T cells sorted from blood, taken in a trial of the OX40 agonist ivuxolimab. The sequence was collected from an adult with an advanced solid tumor such as melanoma, head and neck, liver or kidney cancer. The rearrangement joined TRBV19 to TRBJ2-5; TRBD2 is possibly the D segment (6 matching bases). The CDR3 region reads CASSGPGPGVQETQYF. The DNA sequence is TGTGCCAGTAGTGGTCCGGGTCCGGGGGTCCAAGAGACCCAGTACTTC.